The next 28 T cell receptor beta chains were all read from a single sample in a study of human T cells and chemical hapten exposure. TCRdb used MiXCR to reprocess the RACE reads, holding one entry per CDR3 protein. The table includes around 340,000 distinct CDR3 sequences, about 7% detected once. Time point indicated: patch test 1, 2 weeks after DPC sensitization. Treatment described: therapeutic diphenylcyclopropenone sensitization with weekly scalp DPC. The material was whole blood, obtained in connection with sensitization to the hapten diphenylcyclopropenone (DPC). These receptors came from a woman younger than 35 with alopecia areata. Some clones in this sample may be carry-over from other donors' samples.

The chain is built from TRBV12-3 or TRBV12-4 and TRBJ1-6, with 10 bases identical to TRBD1. Trimming removed 5 bases from V and 5 bases from J; junction bases left unmatched: 9. The CDR3 sequence is 17 residues long. CDR3: CASSPETGGEDNSPLHF. CDR3 DNA sequence: TGTGCCAGCAGTCCGGAGACAGGGGGCGAGGATAATTCACCCCTCCACTTT.

This clonotype has a count of ten or more. The chain is built from TRBV7-9 and TRBJ1-2; TRBD1 matches at 7 bases. The J segment lost 4 bases and the V segment lost 7 bases, leaving 9 bases of the junction unmatched. In germline, CDR1 is SEHNR, CDR2 FQNEAQ (reference sequence). The CDR3 sequence is 14 residues long. The CDR3 loop reads CASTPHRGPYGYTF. CDR3 in DNA: TGTGCCAGCACCCCTCACAGGGGTCCCTATGGCTACACCTTC.

This clonotype was recorded a few times. V gene TRBV7-9 combines with J gene TRBJ1-1; D call uncertain. There are 17 residues in the CDR3. Trimming took 2 bases from V and 0 from J, leaving 16 bases between them. Germline V gene sequence: CDR1 SEHNR, CDR2 FQNEAQ (reference sequence). The CDR3 region has the DNA TGTGCCAGCAGCTTAAGTCAGAGCTACTTCATGAACACTGAAGCTTTCTTT. It specifies CASSLSQSYFMNTEAFF. The variable domain in full, completed from reference TRBV7-9 and TRBJ1-1, reads DTGVSQNPRHKITKRGQNVTFRCDPISEHNRLYWYRQTLGQGPEFLTYFQNEAQLEKSRLLSDRFSAERPKGSFSTLEIQRTEQGDSAMYLCASSLSQSYFMNTEAFFGQGTRLTVV.

This clonotype appeared many times. The CDR3 sequence: CASSQDSPGGYNEQFF. The DNA for the CDR3 is TGCGCCAGCAGCCAAGACTCCCCGGGGGGATACAATGAGCAGTTCTTC. This chain links TRBV4-3 with TRBJ2-1, with TRBD2 matching 7 bases. J gave up 4 bases and V 0 bases, and 6 bases lay outside the gene matches. This CDR3 comprises 16 residues. Germline V gene lookup returns CDR1 LGHNA and CDR2 YSLEER.

This clonotype was seen only a few times. The chain carries TRBV11-2 and TRBJ2-1, with D unclear. Looked up from germline, CDR1 is SGHAT and CDR2 is FQNNGV. CDR3 size: 15 residues. The ends were cut back, 5 bases at V and 0 bases at J, with 11 bases in the middle. Written as DNA, the CDR3 is TGTGCCAGCAGCCAGTCCATAATCTCCTACAATGAGCAGTTCTTC. Protein: CASSQSIISYNEQFF.

Points on this clonotype: This sequence is one base from a far larger clone and is likely a read error. The V gene is TRBV7-9, the J gene TRBJ2-3; 7 nucleotides line up with TRBD1. This CDR3 region has 15 residues. CDR1 and CDR2 from the germline V gene are SEHNR and FQNEAQ (reference sequence). Trimming took 5 bases from V and 0 from J; bases not matched to a gene: 5. CDR3 region: CASSPGTASTDTQYF. The CDR3 DNA reads as TGTGCCAGCAGCCCCGGGACAGCTAGCACAGATACGCAGTATTTT.

In this sample, this clonotype turned up a few times. V and J are TRBV5-5 and TRBJ2-3; 11 nucleotides agree with TRBD2. CDR1 and CDR2 from the germline V gene are SGHKS and YYEKEE (reference sequence). The CDR3 is 17 residues long. The ends lost 1 base at V and 0 bases at J; junction bases unmatched: 4. CDR3 nucleotide sequence: TGTGCCAGCAGCTTGACTAGCGGGGGACCTAGCACAGATACGCAGTATTTT. It encodes CASSLTSGGPSTDTQYF.

This clonotype was recorded many times. The chain combines TRBV27 with TRBJ2-7; 8 bases align to TRBD1. This CDR3 comprises 16 residues. J gave up 2 bases and V 6 bases, and 12 bases lay outside the gene matches. Per the germline V gene, CDR1 is MNHEY and CDR2 is SMNVEV (reference sequence). CDR3 region: CASRAYDRGPPYEQYF. CDR3 DNA: TGTGCCAGCAGAGCCTATGACAGGGGACCCCCCTACGAGCAGTACTTC.

V is TRBV10-2 and J is TRBJ1-1; no definite D call. Germline-derived CDR1 and CDR2 are WSHSY and SAAADI. This CDR3 contains 11 residues. Trimming stripped 6 bases from V and 6 bases from J, with 8 bases between. This CDR3 is CASRGGAEAFF. The CDR3 DNA reads as TGCGCCAGCAGAGGCGGGGCTGAAGCTTTCTTT.

The chain links TRBV6-2 or TRBV6-3 to TRBJ1-2; unclear D gene. The germline V gene encodes CDR1 MNHEY and CDR2 SVGEGT. The V gene lost 2 bases and the J gene lost 5 bases, with 6 bases spanning the gap. This CDR3 spans 12 amino acids. CDR3 DNA: TGTGCCAGCAGTTACGACCAATATGGCTACACCTTC. Translated: CASSYDQYGYTF.

A few counts support this clonotype. The chain joins TRBV27 to TRBJ2-5; unclear D gene. Germline V CDR1 and CDR2: MNHEY, SMNVEV (reference sequence). Trimming pared 6 bases from V and 1 base from J, leaving 9 bases between. The CDR3 loop spans 13 amino acids. CDR3: CASRGWAQETQYF. The CDR3 DNA follows: TGTGCCAGCAGAGGATGGGCCCAAGAGACCCAGTACTTC.

Only a few counts were recorded for this clonotype. The chain carries TRBV6-5 and TRBJ1-2, with TRBD1 matching over 7 bases. With 0 bases clipped from V and 7 bases from J, the junction kept 17 bases outside the gene matches. The CDR3 extends over 18 amino acids. Germline assignment: CDR1 MNHEY and CDR2 SVGAGI. CDR3 DNA: TGTGCCAGCAGTTACTCCCAAATGCCCGGGGACAGAGCTATTGGCTACACCTTC. Translating it yields CASSYSQMPGDRAIGYTF.

This clonotype was seen at least ten times. The CDR3 reads CASSLGVGVTEAFF. Written as DNA, the CDR3 is TGTGCCAGCAGCTTAGGGGTCGGGGTTACTGAAGCTTTCTTT. V gene TRBV7-2 combines with J gene TRBJ1-1; D gene ambiguous. CDR3 length: 14 residues. CDR1 is SGHTA and CDR2 is FQGNSA in the germline V gene. V was pared by 1 base and J by 5 bases, with 11 bases between.

This clonotype was observed many times. The chain combines TRBV14 with TRBJ2-3; tentative D call: TRBD2 (5 bases). V shed 6 bases and J shed 0 bases, with 13 bases lying between them. CDR1 and CDR2 (germline): SGHDN, FVKESK. The CDR3 has 15 residues. CDR3 DNA sequence: TGTGCCAGCAGAAGACGGGGATTTAGCACAGATACGCAGTATTTT. Translating gives CASRRRGFSTDTQYF.

The rearrangement links TRBV10-3 to TRBJ2-7, with unresolved D. Germline loops: CDR1 ENHRY, CDR2 SYGVKD. The V gene lost 5 bases and the J gene lost 6 bases, with 8 bases spanning the gap. This CDR3 region has 11 residues. The CDR3 here is CAISYSSEQYF. DNA of the CDR3: TGTGCCATCAGTTACAGCTCCGAGCAGTACTTC.

This clonotype was seen repeatedly, ten times or more. The chain is built from TRBV2 and TRBJ2-1; D is possibly TRBD1 or TRBD2 (5 bases each). V lost 9 bases to trimming and J lost 6 bases, with 6 bases between them. The CDR3 runs to 10 residues. CDR1 is SNHLY, CDR2 FYNNEI, per germline. CDR3 protein: CASGGNEQFF. The CDR3 DNA reads as TGTGCCAGTGGGGGCAATGAGCAGTTCTTC. Using reference TRBV2 and TRBJ2-1 for the parts outside the CDR3, the full variable domain is EPEVTQTPSHQVTQMGQEVILRCVPISNHLYFYWYRQILGQKVEFLVSFYNNEISEKSEIFDDQFSVERPDGSNFTLKIRSTKLEDSAMYFCASGGNEQFFGPGTRLTVL.

In its sample, this clonotype was seen many times. The chain is built from TRBV5-1 and TRBJ2-3; D unclear. CDR3 length: 14 amino acids. V was cut by 0 bases and J by 4 bases, with 9 bases left in between. CDR1 is SGHRS and CDR2 is YFSETQ in the germline V gene. This chain's CDR3 is CASSLVPGADTQYF. CDR3 in DNA: TGCGCCAGCAGCTTGGTCCCAGGCGCAGATACGCAGTATTTT.

V and J are TRBV20-1 and TRBJ1-1; D remains ambiguous. The CDR3 covers 14 residues. CDR1 is DFQATT and CDR2 is SNEGSKA in the germline V gene (reference sequence). V lost 0 bases and J lost 0, with 8 bases in between. CDR3 nucleotides: TGCAGTGCTAGAGATGCGACGGTGAACACTGAAGCTTTCTTT. Protein product: CSARDATVNTEAFF.

Only a few counts were recorded for this clonotype. The chain links TRBV20-1 to TRBJ1-2; a weak D match, TRBD1 (6 bases). Germline V gives CDR1 DFQATT, CDR2 SNEGSKA (reference sequence). The CDR3 totals 13 residues. Deletions cut 0 bases from V and 11 bases from J, with 16 bases between. CDR3 DNA sequence: TGCAGTGCTAGAGATACCAGGGGCTTAGGTTACACCTTC. Translation: CSARDTRGLGYTF.

The table lists this clonotype with many counts. The CDR3 nucleotides are TGTGCCAGCAGCGTAGCGGGGGGCGGAGATACGCAGTATTTT. Residues: CASSVAGGGDTQYF. The chain couples TRBV9 to TRBJ2-3; the D gene is possibly TRBD2 (7 bases). V was cut by 0 bases and J by 5 bases, with 10 bases left in between. This CDR3 region has 14 residues. Germline CDR1 SGDLS, CDR2 YYNGEE.

The chain employs TRBV18 and TRBJ2-3, with 8 bases lining up with TRBD2. Germline CDR1 is KGHSH and CDR2 is LQKENI. With 0 bases clipped from V and 6 bases from J, the junction kept 5 bases outside the gene matches. The CDR3 consists of 15 residues. The CDR3 is CASSPPSSGVDTQYF. CDR3 nucleotide sequence: TGTGCCAGCTCACCACCGAGTAGCGGGGTGGATACGCAGTATTTT.

This clonotype was detected a few times. The V and J genes are TRBV20-1 and TRBJ1-1; tentative D call: TRBD1 (6 bases). V lost 1 base to trimming and J lost 5 bases, with 17 bases between them. Germline V gives CDR1 DFQATT, CDR2 SNEGSKA (reference sequence). CDR3 length equals 15 residues. The chain's CDR3 is CSARAGVLRGTEAFF. The CDR3 bases are TGCAGTGCTAGAGCTGGGGTTTTGAGGGGGACTGAAGCTTTCTTT.

The V gene is TRBV6-2 or TRBV6-3, the J gene TRBJ1-5; tentatively, D is TRBD1 (5 bases). This CDR3 is built from 14 residues. The germline V and J ends were trimmed by 4 bases and 1 base, with 8 bases remaining between them. Germline V gene lookup returns CDR1 MNHEY and CDR2 SVGEGT. The CDR3 region has the DNA TGTGCCAGCAGTTTCCCAGGGAGCAATCAGCCCCAGCATTTT. This translates into CASSFPGSNQPQHF.

This clonotype has ten or more counts. The genes are TRBV6-1 and TRBJ2-7, with D possibly being TRBD2 (6 bases). V lost 2 bases, J lost 4 bases, and 6 bases lay in between. The germline CDR1 and CDR2 sequences are MNHNS and SASEGT. CDR3 length: 12 residues. This chain's CDR3 is CASSERGYEQYF. The CDR3 nucleotides read TGTGCCAGCAGTGAACGGGGGTACGAGCAGTACTTC.

This chain connects TRBV11-3 to TRBJ2-3; tentatively, D is TRBD1 or TRBD2 (6 bases each). Trimming took off 5 bases at V and 3 bases at J, with 15 bases between the two ends. The CDR3 covers 15 residues. Germline CDR1 reads SGHNT; CDR2 reads YENEEA. The CDR3 loop is CASSPGASRTDTQYF. As DNA, the CDR3 is TGTGCCAGCAGCCCGGGGGCTTCCCGTACAGATACGCAGTATTTT.

This clonotype occurred a few times. The chain carries TRBV14 and TRBJ1-6; 9 bases match TRBD1. The germline CDR1 and CDR2 sequences are SGHDN and FVKESK. With V trimmed by 4 bases and J by 8 bases, 9 bases remained unmatched. This CDR3 spans 16 amino acids. CDR3 sequence: CASSPLGQGRDSPLHF. The CDR3 DNA is TGTGCCAGCAGCCCCCTGGGACAGGGAAGGGATTCACCCCTCCACTTT.

This clonotype was observed a few times. V is TRBV18 and J is TRBJ1-1; D is unclear. The CDR3 is 14 residues long. Trimming cost V 2 bases and J 5 bases, with 12 bases left between them. CDR1 KGHSH and CDR2 LQKENI come from the germline V gene. The CDR3, as DNA: TGTGCCAGCTCACCATTGAAAGAAAGGACTGAAGCTTTCTTT. This translates into CASSPLKERTEAFF.

The CDR3 coding sequence is TGCGCCAGCAGCCTAACCGGGGAAATCGGCACTGAAGCTTTCTTT. This sequence encodes CASSLTGEIGTEAFF. The rearrangement links TRBV4-3 to TRBJ1-1, with D uncertain. This CDR3 region has 15 residues. V was trimmed by 4 bases and J by 4 bases, leaving 16 bases between them. Germline V gene data show CDR1 as LGHNA and CDR2 as YSLEER.